This is a list of T cell receptor beta chains from one sample in a study of blood T cell repertoires in COVID-19. The table came from immunoSEQ multiplex PCR; TCRdb's copy has only in-frame clones and leaves some out. The sample has roughly 200,000 clones; 89% are singletons. Sample: PBMCs or T cells enriched from blood (not recorded which). These TCRs come from a woman in her thirties or forties with acute COVID-19. The CDR3 runs from the conserved cysteine through the conserved F or W. The order of the fields is D gene, J gene, V gene, clone size, CDR3 DNA, CDR3 protein. The D gene is left open where the match is weak. Clone size appears in some rows only: once, few, many, or a class for an expanded clone.

D gene: .; J gene: TRBJ1-1; V gene: TRBV29-1; clone size: .; CDR3 DNA: TGCAGCGTTGATAGGAACACTGAAGCTTTCTTT; CDR3 protein: CSVDRNTEAFF
D gene: .; J gene: TRBJ2-2; V gene: TRBV29-1; clone size: .; CDR3 DNA: TGCAGCGTTTTACAAAACACCGGGGAGCTGTTTTTT; CDR3 protein: CSVLQNTGELFF
D gene: .; J gene: TRBJ2-7; V gene: TRBV29-1; clone size: .; CDR3 DNA: TGCAGCGTTGGGGGCGGCTACGAGCAGTACTTC; CDR3 protein: CSVGGGYEQYF
D gene: .; J gene: TRBJ2-7; V gene: TRBV11-2; clone size: .; CDR3 DNA: TGTGCCAGCAGCTTAGATTGGGTCTCAGGTTACGAGCAGTACTTC; CDR3 protein: CASSLDWVSGYEQYF
D gene: .; J gene: TRBJ2-1; V gene: TRBV7-3; clone size: .; CDR3 DNA: TGTGCCAGCAGCTCCGGCAGGGTTGATGAGCAGTTCTTC; CDR3 protein: CASSSGRVDEQFF
D gene: .; J gene: TRBJ2-7; V gene: TRBV5-6; clone size: .; CDR3 DNA: TGTGCCAGCAGCTCCGGGACACTCTACGAGCAGTACTTC; CDR3 protein: CASSSGTLYEQYF
D gene: TRBD1; J gene: TRBJ1-5; V gene: TRBV5-6; clone size: .; CDR3 DNA: TGTGCCAGCAGCGCTACAGGGGGAAATCAGCCCCAGCATTTT; CDR3 protein: CASSATGGNQPQHF
D gene: .; J gene: TRBJ1-2; V gene: TRBV28; clone size: .; CDR3 DNA: TGTGCCAGCAGTTTATGGACGGGGGAGGGCTACACCTTC; CDR3 protein: CASSLWTGEGYTF
D gene: .; J gene: TRBJ2-5; V gene: TRBV2; clone size: .; CDR3 DNA: TGTGCCAGCAGTGAACCCCCGACGGGAGAGACCCAGTACTTC; CDR3 protein: CASSEPPTGETQYF
D gene: .; J gene: TRBJ1-5; V gene: TRBV30; clone size: .; CDR3 DNA: TGTGCCTGGAGTCAGCCCGACTATAGCAATCAGCCCCAGCATTTT; CDR3 protein: CAWSQPDYSNQPQHF
D gene: TRBD2; J gene: TRBJ2-7; V gene: TRBV5-1; clone size: .; CDR3 DNA: TGCGCCAGCAGCGCCGGGACTAGCGGTGAATACGAGCAGTACTTC; CDR3 protein: CASSAGTSGEYEQYF
D gene: .; J gene: TRBJ1-1; V gene: TRBV12-5; clone size: .; CDR3 DNA: TGTGCTAGTGGTCACGGGAGGAGGGCGAAGGATGAAGCTTTCTTT; CDR3 protein: CASGHGRRAKDEAFF
D gene: .; J gene: TRBJ1-2; V gene: TRBV10-3; clone size: .; CDR3 DNA: TGTGCCATCGCAGGGGAGAATGGCTACACCTTC; CDR3 protein: CAIAGENGYTF
D gene: .; J gene: TRBJ2-5; V gene: TRBV7-2; clone size: .; CDR3 DNA: TGTGCCAGCAGCACCCCCCCCCGGGAGACCCAGTACTTC; CDR3 protein: CASSTPPRETQYF
D gene: .; J gene: TRBJ1-1; V gene: TRBV6-2/TRBV6-3; clone size: few; CDR3 DNA: TGTGCCAGCAGTTGGAGCCAGGGGAACACTGAAGCTTTCTTT; CDR3 protein: CASSWSQGNTEAFF
D gene: .; J gene: TRBJ2-3; V gene: TRBV2; clone size: .; CDR3 DNA: TGTGCCAGCAGTGAAGGGTTCCGGGATACGCAGTATTTT; CDR3 protein: CASSEGFRDTQYF
D gene: TRBD1; J gene: TRBJ2-6; V gene: TRBV24-1; clone size: .; CDR3 DNA: TGTGCCACCAGTGAGGGACAGGGTAGGGCTGGGGCCAACGTCCTGACTTTC; CDR3 protein: CATSEGQGRAGANVLTF
D gene: TRBD2; J gene: TRBJ2-1; V gene: TRBV5-1; clone size: .; CDR3 DNA: TGCGCCAGCAGCCCCGCGGGGGGCTACAATGAGCAGTTCTTC; CDR3 protein: CASSPAGGYNEQFF
D gene: .; J gene: TRBJ2-1; V gene: TRBV5-1; clone size: .; CDR3 DNA: TGCGCCAGCAGCGAAGACAGACTCCAGTTCTTC; CDR3 protein: CASSEDRLQFF
D gene: .; J gene: TRBJ2-2; V gene: TRBV6-1; clone size: .; CDR3 DNA: TGTGCCAGCAGTGAGTTGGCGGGAAACACCGGGGAGCTGTTTTTT; CDR3 protein: CASSELAGNTGELFF
D gene: .; J gene: TRBJ1-5; V gene: TRBV2; clone size: .; CDR3 DNA: TGTGCCACCCGAAGAGGGGGAGATCAGCCCCAGCATTTT; CDR3 protein: CATRRGGDQPQHF
D gene: .; J gene: TRBJ2-1; V gene: TRBV24-1; clone size: .; CDR3 DNA: TGTGCCACCAGTGATTTGCGTCGACCAAATCAGGGGGGCTCCTACAATGAGCAGTTCTTC; CDR3 protein: CATSDLRRPNQGGSYNEQFF
D gene: .; J gene: TRBJ2-7; V gene: TRBV7-9; clone size: .; CDR3 DNA: TGTGCCAGCAGCTTAACAGGGTACGAGCAGTACTTC; CDR3 protein: CASSLTGYEQYF
D gene: TRBD1; J gene: TRBJ2-7; V gene: TRBV11-2; clone size: .; CDR3 DNA: TGTGCCAGCAGCTCCCGAGGGACAGGGTCTGGTGAGCAGTACTTC; CDR3 protein: CASSSRGTGSGEQYF
D gene: TRBD1; J gene: TRBJ1-4; V gene: TRBV2; clone size: .; CDR3 DNA: TGTGCCAGCACGACAGGGGGGCGGGAAAAACTGTTTTTT; CDR3 protein: CASTTGGREKLFF
D gene: .; J gene: TRBJ1-2; V gene: TRBV7-5; clone size: .; CDR3 DNA: TGTGTCAGAAGCCCTGCTAATGGCTACACCTTC; CDR3 protein: CVRSPANGYTF
D gene: TRBD1; J gene: TRBJ2-7; V gene: TRBV18; clone size: once; CDR3 DNA: TGTGCCAGCTCACCCGGGACAGGGAGCTACGAGCAGTACTTC; CDR3 protein: CASSPGTGSYEQYF
D gene: .; J gene: TRBJ1-1; V gene: TRBV19; clone size: .; CDR3 DNA: TGTGCCAGTAGTATAGCCGGGCAGGGAAGGAACACTGAAGCTTTCTTT; CDR3 protein: CASSIAGQGRNTEAFF
D gene: .; J gene: TRBJ2-5; V gene: TRBV7-9; clone size: .; CDR3 DNA: TGTGCCAGCAGCTTTCGGCTAGAAGAGACCCAGTACTTC; CDR3 protein: CASSFRLEETQYF
D gene: TRBD1; J gene: TRBJ2-7; V gene: TRBV7-9; clone size: .; CDR3 DNA: TGTGCCAGCAGCAGAAAGGGGACAGGGTCGAACGAGCAGTACTTC; CDR3 protein: CASSRKGTGSNEQYF
D gene: .; J gene: TRBJ2-7; V gene: TRBV28; clone size: .; CDR3 DNA: TGTGCCAGCAGTTTTCCCACCCGCAGGGAAAGATACTTC; CDR3 protein: CASSFPTRRERYF
D gene: .; J gene: TRBJ2-1; V gene: TRBV9; clone size: once; CDR3 DNA: TGTGCCAGCAGCGCTGGACTGATCTCCTACAATGAGCAGTTCTTC; CDR3 protein: CASSAGLISYNEQFF
D gene: .; J gene: TRBJ1-1; V gene: TRBV6-6; clone size: once; CDR3 DNA: TGTGCCAGCACCAAAGACAGTCTCCCTGAAGCTTTCTTT; CDR3 protein: CASTKDSLPEAFF
D gene: TRBD1; J gene: TRBJ2-2; V gene: TRBV10-3; clone size: .; CDR3 DNA: TGTGCCATCAGAAGCGGACAGGGACCCACCGGGGAGCTGTTTTTT; CDR3 protein: CAIRSGQGPTGELFF
D gene: TRBD1; J gene: TRBJ1-4; V gene: TRBV4-1; clone size: .; CDR3 DNA: TGCGCCAGCAACAGACAGGGCTCAACTAATGAAAAACTGTTTTTT; CDR3 protein: CASNRQGSTNEKLFF
D gene: .; J gene: TRBJ1-4; V gene: TRBV29-1; clone size: .; CDR3 DNA: TGCAGCGTTGAAGAGGGCGATGAAAAACTGTTTTTT; CDR3 protein: CSVEEGDEKLFF
D gene: TRBD2; J gene: TRBJ2-3; V gene: TRBV2; clone size: .; CDR3 DNA: TGTGCCAGCAGGGAACTAGCGGGGGGCTCTTATTTT; CDR3 protein: CASRELAGGSYF
D gene: TRBD1; J gene: TRBJ2-7; V gene: TRBV3-1/TRBV3-2; clone size: .; CDR3 DNA: TGTGCCAGCAGTCCTACCGGGACAGGGGACCACGAGCAGTACTTC; CDR3 protein: CASSPTGTGDHEQYF
D gene: TRBD2; J gene: TRBJ2-3; V gene: TRBV19; clone size: .; CDR3 DNA: TGTGCCAGTAGTACGTGGACTAGCGGCACAGATACGCAGTATTTT; CDR3 protein: CASSTWTSGTDTQYF
D gene: .; J gene: TRBJ2-4; V gene: TRBV7-2; clone size: once; CDR3 DNA: TGTGCCAGCAGCTTAACCAACATAGCCAAAAACATTCAGTACTTC; CDR3 protein: CASSLTNIAKNIQYF
D gene: TRBD1; J gene: TRBJ2-5; V gene: TRBV7-7; clone size: .; CDR3 DNA: TGTGCTAGCAGCCCAAGCCGGACAGGACGAGAGACCCAGTACTTC; CDR3 protein: CASSPSRTGRETQYF
D gene: TRBD2; J gene: TRBJ2-3; V gene: TRBV7-6; clone size: .; CDR3 DNA: TGTGCCAGCAGCCCGAAAGGACTAGCAGGCACAGATACGCAGTATTTT; CDR3 protein: CASSPKGLAGTDTQYF
D gene: .; J gene: TRBJ2-2; V gene: TRBV7-8; clone size: .; CDR3 DNA: TGTGCCAGCTTAAAGACAGGCGCGAACACCGGGGAGCTGTTTTTT; CDR3 protein: CASLKTGANTGELFF
D gene: TRBD1; J gene: TRBJ1-2; V gene: TRBV9; clone size: once; CDR3 DNA: TGTGCCAGCAGCGTAGAGCCCAGGGGGCACTATGGCTACACCTTC; CDR3 protein: CASSVEPRGHYGYTF